This T cell receptor beta chain came from a study of T cells after yellow fever vaccination. Study-wide findings and caveats: A small proportion of clonotypes was detected in both the CD4 and CD8 compartments. Weaker overall was a secondary response that nonetheless peaked faster, on day 5 versus 15. From the bulk population, abundant clonotypes could contaminate and appear within FACS-sorted repertoires.

CDR3 length equals 14 residues. Germline V gene lookup returns CDR1 SNHLY and CDR2 FYNNEI. Trimming shortened V by 6 bases and J by 6 bases, and 12 bases separated the two germline ends. UMIs and a universal primer site were added when TCR cDNA was made by 5'RACE template switching. TCRdb re-analysed the 5' RACE reads in MiXCR, keeping a single row per CDR3 protein. The table includes more than 450,000 distinct CDR3 sequences, about a fifth detected once. This clonotype was seen more than once but under ten times. As yet, its antigen is unknown. Source: PBMCs, taken less than 25 days after the first yellow fever vaccination. This TCR was sampled from a man between 18 and 35 years old who received the YFV17D yellow fever vaccine. The rearrangement uses TRBV2 and TRBJ1-6; tentatively, D is TRBD1 (6 bases). The CDR3 sequence: CASRNRAGNSPLHF. CDR3 nucleotide sequence: TGTGCCAGCAGGAACAGGGCGGGTAATTCACCCCTCCACTTT.